This T cell receptor beta chain was found in a study of PD-1 blockade in classical Hodgkin lymphoma. The V gene's germline CDR1 is LNHDA and CDR2 SQIVND (reference sequence). The CDR3 length is 12 residues. The V gene lost 10 bases and the J gene lost 1 base, with 9 bases spanning the gap. Findings of the study overall: Exclusion applied to patients who initiated nivolumab less than 1 year following ASCT.

Comments on this clone: Its antigen is unknown.

TCRdb's table, derived via immunoSEQ multiplex PCR, lists solely in-frame clones and lacks some. The table includes almost 100,000 clones, 92% detected once. Each patient experienced a relapse that followed autologous stem cell transplantation, and brentuximab vedotin exposure varied. This TCR came from a human donor with classical Hodgkin lymphoma. The chain couples TRBV19 to TRBJ2-3; D may correspond to TRBD1 or TRBD2 (5 bases each). The sample here was peripheral blood mononuclear cells (PBMCs), taken at baseline. This CDR3 is CATVGGTDTQYF. In DNA form, the CDR3 reads TGTGCCACTGTGGGGGGCACAGATACGCAGTATTTT.